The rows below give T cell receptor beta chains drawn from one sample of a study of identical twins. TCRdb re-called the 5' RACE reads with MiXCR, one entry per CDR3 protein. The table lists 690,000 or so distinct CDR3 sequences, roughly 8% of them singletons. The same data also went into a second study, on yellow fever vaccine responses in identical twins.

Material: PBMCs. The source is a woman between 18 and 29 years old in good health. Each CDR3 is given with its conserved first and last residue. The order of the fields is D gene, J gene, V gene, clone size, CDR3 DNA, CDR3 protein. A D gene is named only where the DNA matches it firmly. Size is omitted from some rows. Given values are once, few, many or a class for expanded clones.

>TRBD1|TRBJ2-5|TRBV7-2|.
TGTGCCAGCAGCTGGAAGACAGGGTCGGAGACCCAGTACTTC
CASSWKTGSETQYF
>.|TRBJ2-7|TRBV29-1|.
TGCAGCGTTGTATATGGGTCCTACGAGCAGTACTTC
CSVVYGSYEQYF
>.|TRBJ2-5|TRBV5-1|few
TGCGCCAGCAGCTTGCGCGCGAGTCAACAAGAGACCCAGTACTTC
CASSLRASQQETQYF
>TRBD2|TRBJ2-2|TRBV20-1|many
TGCAGTGCCAAGCTAGCGGCCCAGGACACCGGGGAGCTGTTTTTT
CSAKLAAQDTGELFF
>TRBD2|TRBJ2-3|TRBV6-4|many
TGTGCCAGCCGATTCACAGCGGGGATCACAGATACGCAGTATTTT
CASRFTAGITDTQYF
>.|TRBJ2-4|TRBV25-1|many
TGTGCCAGCAGTGATGTGGGACCGGGGTTAGCCAAAAACATTCAGTACTTC
CASSDVGPGLAKNIQYF
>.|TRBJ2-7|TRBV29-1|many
TGCAGCGTTGGGCTTGGTAGGACCTACGAGCAGTACTTC
CSVGLGRTYEQYF
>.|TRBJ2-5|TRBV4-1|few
TGCGCCAGCAGCCAGGATATGTGGGGAACTCAAGAGACCCAGTACTTC
CASSQDMWGTQETQYF
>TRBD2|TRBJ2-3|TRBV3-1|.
TGTGCCAGCAGCCAAGGCGGGAGATCCACAGATACGCAGTATTTT
CASSQGGRSTDTQYF
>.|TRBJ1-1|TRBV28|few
TGTGCCAGCAGTCGGGCCCCGAACACTGAAGCTTTCTTT
CASSRAPNTEAFF
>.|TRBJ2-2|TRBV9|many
TGTGCCAGCAGCGTATCCCCCCCCGGGGAGTGGGGCGGGGAGCTGTTTTTT
CASSVSPPGEWGGELFF
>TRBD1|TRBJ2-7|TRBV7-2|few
TGTGCCAGCAGGCTACAGGGGGAGTCCTACGAGCAGTACTTC
CASRLQGESYEQYF
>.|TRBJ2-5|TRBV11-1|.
TGTGCCAGCAGCCCGCTTTGGGTGAATCAAGAGACCCAGTACTTC
CASSPLWVNQETQYF
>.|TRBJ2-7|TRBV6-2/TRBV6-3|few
TGTGCCAGCAGCCACGGGTCCCGAGGATCCTACGAGCAGTACTTC
CASSHGSRGSYEQYF
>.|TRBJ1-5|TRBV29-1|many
TGCAGCGTTGACTCCCCAGGGGTTTGGAATCAGCCCCAGCATTTT
CSVDSPGVWNQPQHF
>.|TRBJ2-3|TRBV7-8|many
TGTGCCAGCAGCTTAGCCTCAGGGGAAGATACGCAGTATTTT
CASSLASGEDTQYF
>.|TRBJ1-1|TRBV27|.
TGTGCTACGAGCACCATGAACACTGAAGCTTTCTTT
CATSTMNTEAFF
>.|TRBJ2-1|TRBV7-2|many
TGTGCCAGCAGCTTAATAGGCGGGATGTTTAACAATGAGCAGTTCTTC
CASSLIGGMFNNEQFF